One sample yielded the 17 T cell receptor beta chains listed below, sequenced in a study of T cells expressing NK-cell markers. TCRdb processed the 5' RACE reads again and assigns one entry to each CDR3 protein, with no DNA. Its listing shows some 440,000 distinct CDR3 sequences. Sequencing was carried out using blood T cells: a sorted CD56 or NKG2C T cell subset, CD4+ or CD8+ T cells, or bulk PBMC T cells (not recorded which). These receptor sequences come from a woman aged 45 to 65 in good health.

The chain joins TRBV21-1 to TRBJ2-3; TCRdb picks TRBD1, but there is no DNA to check that call. TRBV21-1 is annotated as a pseudogene. CDR3 size: 18 residues. Here the CDR3 reads CASSNRDSQLPSTDTQYF.

The genes are TRBV5-1 and TRBJ2-4; the TRBD1 assignment by TCRdb is unverifiable without DNA. The CDR3 consists of 13 residues. Per germline, CDR1 SGHRS and CDR2 YFSETQ. The CDR3 here is CASRGVGENIQYF.

The V gene is TRBV12-3 or TRBV12-4, the J gene TRBJ2-4; lacking DNA, the TRBD1 call made by TCRdb goes unchecked. The CDR3 sequence is 16 residues long. CDR3: CASSLTGRRTKNIQYF.

The chain joins TRBV27 to TRBJ1-1. Germline V lookup: CDR1 MNHEY, CDR2 SMNVEV (reference sequence). CDR3 length: 16 amino acids. CDR3: CASRPAGGLMNTEAFF.

This chain connects TRBV5-6 to TRBJ2-1. This CDR3 spans 17 amino acids. CDR1 and CDR2 from the germline V gene are SGHDT and YYEEEE. The chain's CDR3 is CASSIRQGLTSYNEQFF.

V usage is TRBV20-1 and J usage is TRBJ1-6; checking the TCRdb D call of TRBD1 is not possible without DNA. Germline CDR1 DFQATT, CDR2 SNEGSKA (reference sequence). The CDR3 covers 14 residues. CDR3 sequence reads: CSATPGRTGEALHF.

This chain uses TRBV10-3 with TRBJ1-4; TCRdb's assignment of TRBD1 cannot be checked, as there is no DNA. The CDR3 loop spans 15 amino acids. Germline V gives CDR1 ENHRY, CDR2 SYGVKD. CDR3: CAISESRAENEKLFF.

This chain connects TRBV14 to TRBJ2-1. Germline assignment: CDR1 SGHDN and CDR2 FVKESK. There are 14 residues in the CDR3. The CDR3: CASSQETSLNEQFF.

The CDR3 reads CASREKLNSNQPQHF. The chain carries TRBV19 and TRBJ1-5. Germline V gene sequence: CDR1 LNHDA, CDR2 SQIVND (reference sequence). There are 15 residues in the CDR3.

This chain connects TRBV14 to TRBJ2-1; TCRdb reports TRBD2, a call that lacks DNA to check it against. The germline gives CDR1 SGHDN, CDR2 FVKESK. The CDR3 runs 15 residues. CDR3 region: CASSQGRNSYNEQFF.

The chain is built from TRBV12-3 or TRBV12-4 and TRBJ1-2; the D gene TCRdb calls, TRBD1, cannot be checked with no DNA. The CDR3 totals 13 residues. The CDR3 spells CASTSGLQRGYTF.

The J gene is TRBJ2-3, the V gene TRBV29-1; the D call from TCRdb, TRBD2, cannot be confirmed without DNA. This CDR3 comprises 13 residues. Germline CDR1 reads SQVTM; CDR2 reads ANQGSEA. This CDR3 reads CSVGPGLGDTQYF.

This chain connects TRBV29-1 to TRBJ1-3; TCRdb returns TRBD1, unconfirmable since there is no DNA. In germline, CDR1 is SQVTM, CDR2 ANQGSEA. This CDR3 is built from 12 residues. The CDR3 region is CTAVGAGNTIYF.

The chain carries TRBV10-3 and TRBJ1-4; TCRdb indicates TRBD1, and absent DNA this call remains unverified. The germline V gene has CDR1 ENHRY and CDR2 SYGVKD. The CDR3 totals 13 residues. The CDR3 protein is CAISGGLNEKLFF.

This rearrangement joins TRBV3-1 to TRBJ2-1; the TCRdb D gene call, TRBD2, has no DNA to confirm it. Germline lookup yields CDR1 LGHDT and CDR2 YNNKEL (reference sequence). There are 15 residues in the CDR3. CDR3 region: CASSHWESGNNEQFF.

The J gene is TRBJ1-2, the V gene TRBV7-8; TCRdb returns TRBD1, unconfirmable since there is no DNA. The CDR3 has 15 residues. Germline CDR1 and CDR2: SGHVS and FQNEAQ. CDR3 sequence reads: CASSLRDNPNYGYTF.

The J gene is TRBJ2-7, the V gene TRBV6-1; TCRdb gives TRBD1 as the D gene, but with no DNA this cannot be confirmed. Per germline, CDR1 MNHNS and CDR2 SASEGT. CDR3 length equals 14 residues. CDR3 loop: CASRRQGLSYEQYF.